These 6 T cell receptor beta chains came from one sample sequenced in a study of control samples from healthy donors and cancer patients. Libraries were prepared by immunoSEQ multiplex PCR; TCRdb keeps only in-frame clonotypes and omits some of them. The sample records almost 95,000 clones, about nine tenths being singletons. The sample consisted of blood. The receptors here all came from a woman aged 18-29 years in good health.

This chain's CDR3 is CATSKGPTNTEAFF. CDR3 DNA sequence: TGTGCCACCAGCAAGGGACCGACGAACACTGAAGCTTTCTTT. V and J are TRBV15 and TRBJ1-1, with D tentatively TRBD1 (5 bases). Germline CDR1 reads LNHNV; CDR2 reads YYDKDF (reference sequence). This CDR3 is built from 14 residues. V was trimmed by 4 bases and J by 1 base, leaving 10 bases between them.

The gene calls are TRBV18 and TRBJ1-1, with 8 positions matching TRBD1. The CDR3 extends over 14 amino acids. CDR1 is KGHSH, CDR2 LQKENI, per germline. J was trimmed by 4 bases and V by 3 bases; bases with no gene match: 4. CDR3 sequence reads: CASSPRQGSTEAFF. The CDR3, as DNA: TGTGCCAGCTCACCCCGACAGGGGTCCACTGAAGCTTTCTTT.

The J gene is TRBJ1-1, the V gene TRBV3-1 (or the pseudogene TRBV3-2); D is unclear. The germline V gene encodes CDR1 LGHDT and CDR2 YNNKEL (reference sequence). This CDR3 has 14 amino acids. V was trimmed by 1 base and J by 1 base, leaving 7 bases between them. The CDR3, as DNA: TGTGCCAGCAGCCAAGTCCCGGAGAACACTGAAGCTTTCTTT. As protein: CASSQVPENTEAFF.

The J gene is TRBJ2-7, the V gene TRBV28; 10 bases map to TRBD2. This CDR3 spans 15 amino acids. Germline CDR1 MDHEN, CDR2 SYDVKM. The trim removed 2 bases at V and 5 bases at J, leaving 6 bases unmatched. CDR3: CASSLRASGGNEQYF. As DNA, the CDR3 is TGTGCCAGCAGTTTACGAGCTAGCGGGGGTAACGAGCAGTACTTC.

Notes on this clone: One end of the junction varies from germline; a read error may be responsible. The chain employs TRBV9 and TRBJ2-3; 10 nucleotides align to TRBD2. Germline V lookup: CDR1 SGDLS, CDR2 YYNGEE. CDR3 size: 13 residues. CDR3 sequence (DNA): TGTGCCAGCAGCGTAGCGGCTAGCGGGGGTAGGGATTTT. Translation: CASSVAASGGRDF.

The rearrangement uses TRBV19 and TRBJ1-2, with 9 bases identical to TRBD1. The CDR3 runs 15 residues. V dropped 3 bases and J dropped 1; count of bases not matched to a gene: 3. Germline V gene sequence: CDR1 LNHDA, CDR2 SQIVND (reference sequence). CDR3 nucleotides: TGTGCCAGTAGTATTGTGGGACAGGGTAACTATGGCTACACCTTC. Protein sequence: CASSIVGQGNYGYTF.